The present T cell receptor beta chain was sequenced within a study of T cells after yellow fever vaccination. Notes on the study in general: Abundant bulk-derived clonotypes could contaminate FACS-sorted repertoires. A small proportion of clonotypes was detected in both the CD4 and CD8 compartments.

Germline V gene lookup returns CDR1 LNHDA and CDR2 SQIVND (reference sequence). CDR3 length equals 12 residues. With 4 bases removed from V and 8 bases from J, the gap between germline ends came to 11 bases. Comment on this clonotype: Its specificity is unknown.

The study made its TCR cDNA through 5'RACE template switching. That step introduced a universal primer site along with UMIs. TCRdb passed the 5' RACE reads through MiXCR, listing each CDR3 protein once. The data show 350,000 or so distinct CDR3 sequences, with around 8.1% seen just once and roughly a sixth held by the top ten. The TCR originated in a man aged 18-30 years who received the YFV17D yellow fever vaccine. The material was PBMCs, obtained roughly seven weeks after the first yellow fever vaccination. The genes are TRBV19 and TRBJ1-1, with D hard to call. The CDR3 reads CASSNTAVEAFF. The CDR3 DNA reads as TGTGCCAGTAGTAATACAGCGGTGGAAGCTTTCTTT.